What follows are 6 T cell receptor beta chains derived from one specimen sequenced in a study of cytomegalovirus exposure and HLA in healthy donors. Primers: 60 Vbeta forward and 13 Jbeta reverse. Profiled with immunoSEQ multiplex PCR; TCRdb holds only in-frame clones, not every one. The sample data list some 75,000 clones. Sequenced sample: PBMCs. The receptors derive from a female donor in good health and CMV-seropositive.

The chain joins TRBV14 to TRBJ1-6, with 7 bases fitting TRBD1. The V gene's germline CDR1 is SGHDN and CDR2 FVKESK. J was trimmed by 9 bases and V by 4 bases; bases with no gene match: 6. The CDR3 runs 14 residues. The CDR3 here is CASSPRQGTSPLHF. In DNA, the CDR3 is TGTGCCAGCAGCCCGCGACAGGGCACTTCACCCCTCCACTTT.

The V call is TRBV5-1, the J call TRBJ2-7; 10 positions agree with TRBD2. Germline CDR1 is SGHRS and CDR2 is YFSETQ. V dropped 0 bases and J dropped 12; count of bases not matched to a gene: 6. The CDR3 spans 13 residues. This CDR3 reads CASSLAGTSATYF. In nucleotides, the CDR3 is TGCGCCAGCAGCTTGGCTGGGACTAGCGCCACGTACTTC.

The chain joins TRBV5-1 to TRBJ2-7, with D possibly matching TRBD2 (6 bases). Germline V gene sequence: CDR1 SGHRS, CDR2 YFSETQ. The germline V and J ends were trimmed by 3 bases and 3 bases, with 13 bases remaining between them. This CDR3 region has 14 residues. CDR3 in DNA: TGCGCCAGCAGCTGGGGGAGGTCTAGCTACGAGCAGTACTTC. This encodes CASSWGRSSYEQYF.

The chain has TRBV6-6 and TRBJ2-5, with D possibly TRBD2 on 6 matching bases. Germline V gene sequence: CDR1 MNHNY, CDR2 SVGAGI (reference sequence). V shed 9 bases and J shed 5 bases, with 10 bases lying between them. The CDR3 spans 11 residues. The CDR3 loop is CASQGGETQYF. Written as DNA, the CDR3 is TGTGCCAGTCAAGGAGGGGAGACCCAGTACTTC.

The chain joins TRBV19 to TRBJ1-5, with D perhaps TRBD1 (5 bases). The germline gives CDR1 LNHDA, CDR2 SQIVND (reference sequence). The CDR3 is made up of 16 amino acids. Deletions cut 8 bases from V and 0 bases from J, with 17 bases between. In nucleotides, the CDR3 is TGTGCCAGTCAAAAACAGGTCTTAATTAGCAATCAGCCCCAGCATTTT. Its protein product is CASQKQVLISNQPQHF. The complete variable domain, with remaining parts taken from reference TRBV19 and TRBJ1-5, reads DGGITQSPKYLFRKEGQNVTLSCEQNLNHDAMYWYRQDPGQGLRLIYYSQIVNDFQKGDIAEGYSVSREKKESFPLTVTSAQKNPTAFYLCASQKQVLISNQPQHFGDGTRLSIL.

The V gene is TRBV19, the J gene TRBJ1-2; TRBD1 matches 7 bases. V trimming: 5 bases; J trimming: 11 bases; junction bases outside the gene matches: 5. The length of the CDR3 is 11 residues. Germline V gene lookup returns CDR1 LNHDA and CDR2 SQIVND (reference sequence). DNA for the CDR3: TGTGCCAGTAGTCAACAGGGGAGGTACACCTTC. Translation: CASSQQGRYTF. Full variable domain (missing parts from reference TRBV19 and TRBJ1-2): DGGITQSPKYLFRKEGQNVTLSCEQNLNHDAMYWYRQDPGQGLRLIYYSQIVNDFQKGDIAEGYSVSREKKESFPLTVTSAQKNPTAFYLCASSQQGRYTFGSGTRLTVV.